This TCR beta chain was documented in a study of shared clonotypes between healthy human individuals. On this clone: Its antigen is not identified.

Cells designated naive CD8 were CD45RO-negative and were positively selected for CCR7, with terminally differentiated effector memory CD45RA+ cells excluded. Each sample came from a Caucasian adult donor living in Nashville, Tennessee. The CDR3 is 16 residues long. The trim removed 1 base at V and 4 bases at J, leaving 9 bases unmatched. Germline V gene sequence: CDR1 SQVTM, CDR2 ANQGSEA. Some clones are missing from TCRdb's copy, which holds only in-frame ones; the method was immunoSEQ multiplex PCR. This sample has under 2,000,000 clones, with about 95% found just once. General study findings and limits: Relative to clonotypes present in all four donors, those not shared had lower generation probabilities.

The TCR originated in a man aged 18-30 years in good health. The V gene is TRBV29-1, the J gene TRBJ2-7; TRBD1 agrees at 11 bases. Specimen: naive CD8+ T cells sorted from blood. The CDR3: CSVEVLRTGGVYEQYF. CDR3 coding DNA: TGCAGCGTTGAAGTTCTTAGGACAGGGGGCGTTTACGAGCAGTACTTC.